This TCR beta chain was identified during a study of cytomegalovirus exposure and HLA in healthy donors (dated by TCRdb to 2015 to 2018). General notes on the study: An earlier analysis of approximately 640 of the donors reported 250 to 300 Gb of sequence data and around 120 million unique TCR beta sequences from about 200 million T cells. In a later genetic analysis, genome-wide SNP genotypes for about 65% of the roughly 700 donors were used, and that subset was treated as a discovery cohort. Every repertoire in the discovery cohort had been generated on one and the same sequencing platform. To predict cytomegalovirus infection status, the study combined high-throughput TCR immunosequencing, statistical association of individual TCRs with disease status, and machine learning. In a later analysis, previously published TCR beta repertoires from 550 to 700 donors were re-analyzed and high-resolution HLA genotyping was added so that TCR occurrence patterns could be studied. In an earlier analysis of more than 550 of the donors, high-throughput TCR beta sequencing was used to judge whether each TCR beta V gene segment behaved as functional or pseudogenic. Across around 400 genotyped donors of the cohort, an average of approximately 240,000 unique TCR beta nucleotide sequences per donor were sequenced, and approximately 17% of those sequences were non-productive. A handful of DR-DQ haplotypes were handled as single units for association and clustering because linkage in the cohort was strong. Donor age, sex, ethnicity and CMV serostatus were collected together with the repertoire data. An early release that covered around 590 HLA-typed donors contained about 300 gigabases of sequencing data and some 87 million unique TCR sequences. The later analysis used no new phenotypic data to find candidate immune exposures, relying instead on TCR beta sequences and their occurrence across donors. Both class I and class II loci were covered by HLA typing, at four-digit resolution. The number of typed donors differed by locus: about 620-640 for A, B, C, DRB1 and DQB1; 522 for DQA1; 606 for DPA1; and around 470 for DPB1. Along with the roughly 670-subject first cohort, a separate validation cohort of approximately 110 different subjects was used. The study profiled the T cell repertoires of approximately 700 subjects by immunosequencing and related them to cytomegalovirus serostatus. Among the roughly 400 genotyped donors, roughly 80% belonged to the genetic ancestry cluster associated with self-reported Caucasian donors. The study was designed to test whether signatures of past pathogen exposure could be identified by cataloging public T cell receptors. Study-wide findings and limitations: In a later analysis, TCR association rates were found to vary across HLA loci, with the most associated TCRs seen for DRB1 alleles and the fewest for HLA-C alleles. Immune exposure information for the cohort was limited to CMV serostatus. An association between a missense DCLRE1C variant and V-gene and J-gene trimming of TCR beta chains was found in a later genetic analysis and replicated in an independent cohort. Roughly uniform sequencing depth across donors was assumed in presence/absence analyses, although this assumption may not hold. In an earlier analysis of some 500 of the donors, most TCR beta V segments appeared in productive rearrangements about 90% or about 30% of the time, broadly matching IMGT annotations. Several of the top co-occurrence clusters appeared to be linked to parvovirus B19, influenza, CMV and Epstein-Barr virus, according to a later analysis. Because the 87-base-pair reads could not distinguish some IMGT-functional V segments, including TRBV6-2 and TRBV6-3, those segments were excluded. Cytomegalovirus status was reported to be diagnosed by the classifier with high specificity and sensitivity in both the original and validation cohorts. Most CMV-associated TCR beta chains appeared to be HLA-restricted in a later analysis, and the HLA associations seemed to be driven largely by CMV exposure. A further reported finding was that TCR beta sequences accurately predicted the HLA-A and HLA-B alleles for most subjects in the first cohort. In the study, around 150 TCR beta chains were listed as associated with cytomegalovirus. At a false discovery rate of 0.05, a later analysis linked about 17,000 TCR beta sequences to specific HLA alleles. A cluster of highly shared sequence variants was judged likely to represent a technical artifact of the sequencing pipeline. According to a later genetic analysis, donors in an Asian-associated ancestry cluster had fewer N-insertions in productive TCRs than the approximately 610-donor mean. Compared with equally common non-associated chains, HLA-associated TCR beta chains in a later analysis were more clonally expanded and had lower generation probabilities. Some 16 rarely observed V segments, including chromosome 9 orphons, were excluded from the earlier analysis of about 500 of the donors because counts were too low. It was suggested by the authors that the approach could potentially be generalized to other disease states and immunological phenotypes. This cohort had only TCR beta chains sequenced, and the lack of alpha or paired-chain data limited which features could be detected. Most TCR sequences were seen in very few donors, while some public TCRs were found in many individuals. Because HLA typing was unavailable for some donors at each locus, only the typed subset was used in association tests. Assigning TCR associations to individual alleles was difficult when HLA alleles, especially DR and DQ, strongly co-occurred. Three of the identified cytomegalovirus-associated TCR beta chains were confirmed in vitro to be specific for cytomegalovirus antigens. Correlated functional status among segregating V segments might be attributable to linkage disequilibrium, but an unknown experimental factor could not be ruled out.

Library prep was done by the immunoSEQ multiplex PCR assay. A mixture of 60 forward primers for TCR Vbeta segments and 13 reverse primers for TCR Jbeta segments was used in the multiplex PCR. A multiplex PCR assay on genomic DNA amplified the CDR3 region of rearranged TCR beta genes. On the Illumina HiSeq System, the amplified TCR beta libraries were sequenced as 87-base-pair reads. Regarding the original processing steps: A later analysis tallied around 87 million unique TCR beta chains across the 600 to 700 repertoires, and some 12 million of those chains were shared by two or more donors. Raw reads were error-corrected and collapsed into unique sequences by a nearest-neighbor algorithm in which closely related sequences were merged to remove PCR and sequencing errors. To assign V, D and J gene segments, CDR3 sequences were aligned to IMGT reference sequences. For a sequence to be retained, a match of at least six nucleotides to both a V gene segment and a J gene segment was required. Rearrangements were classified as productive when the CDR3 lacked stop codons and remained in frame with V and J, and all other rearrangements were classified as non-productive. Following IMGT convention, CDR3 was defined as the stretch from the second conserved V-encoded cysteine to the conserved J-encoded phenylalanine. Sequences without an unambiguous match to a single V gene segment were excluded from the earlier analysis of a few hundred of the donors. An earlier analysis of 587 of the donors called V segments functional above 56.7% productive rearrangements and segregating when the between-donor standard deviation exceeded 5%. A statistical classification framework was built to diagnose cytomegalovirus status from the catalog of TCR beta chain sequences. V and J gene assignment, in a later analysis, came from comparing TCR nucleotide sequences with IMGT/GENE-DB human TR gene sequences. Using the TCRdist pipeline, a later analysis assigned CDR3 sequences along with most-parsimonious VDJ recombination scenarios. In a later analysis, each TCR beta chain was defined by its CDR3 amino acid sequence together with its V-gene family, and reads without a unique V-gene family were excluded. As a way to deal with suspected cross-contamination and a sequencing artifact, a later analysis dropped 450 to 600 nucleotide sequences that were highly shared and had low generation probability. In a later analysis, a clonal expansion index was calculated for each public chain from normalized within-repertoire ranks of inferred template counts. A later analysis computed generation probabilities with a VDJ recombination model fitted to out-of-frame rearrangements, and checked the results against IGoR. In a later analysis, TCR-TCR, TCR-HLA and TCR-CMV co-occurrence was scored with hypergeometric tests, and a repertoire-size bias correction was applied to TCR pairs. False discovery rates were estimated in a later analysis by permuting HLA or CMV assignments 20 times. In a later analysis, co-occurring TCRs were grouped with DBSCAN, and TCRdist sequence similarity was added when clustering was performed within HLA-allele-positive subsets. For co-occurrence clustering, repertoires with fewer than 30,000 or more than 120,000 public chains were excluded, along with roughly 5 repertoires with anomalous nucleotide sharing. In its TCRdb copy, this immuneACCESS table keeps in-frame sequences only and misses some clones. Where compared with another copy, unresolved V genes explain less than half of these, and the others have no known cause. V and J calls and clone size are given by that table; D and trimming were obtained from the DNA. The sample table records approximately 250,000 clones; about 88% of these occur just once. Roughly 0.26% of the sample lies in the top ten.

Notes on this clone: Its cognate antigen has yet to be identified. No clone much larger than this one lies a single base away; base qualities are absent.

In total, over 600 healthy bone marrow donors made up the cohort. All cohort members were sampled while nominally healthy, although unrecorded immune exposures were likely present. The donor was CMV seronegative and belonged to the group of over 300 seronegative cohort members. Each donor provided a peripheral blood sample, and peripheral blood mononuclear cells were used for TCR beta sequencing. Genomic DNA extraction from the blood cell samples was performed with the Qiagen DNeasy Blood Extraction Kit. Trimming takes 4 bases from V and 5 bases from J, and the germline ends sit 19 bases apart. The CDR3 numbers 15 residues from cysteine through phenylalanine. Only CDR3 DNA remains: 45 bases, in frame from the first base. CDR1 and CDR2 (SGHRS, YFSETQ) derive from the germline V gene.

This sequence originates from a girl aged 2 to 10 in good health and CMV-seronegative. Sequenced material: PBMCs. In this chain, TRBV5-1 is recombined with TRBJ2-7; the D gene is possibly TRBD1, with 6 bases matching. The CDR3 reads CASSGRQVGGHEQYF. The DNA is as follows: TGCGCCAGCAGCGGCCGACAGGTAGGGGGTCACGAGCAGTACTTC.